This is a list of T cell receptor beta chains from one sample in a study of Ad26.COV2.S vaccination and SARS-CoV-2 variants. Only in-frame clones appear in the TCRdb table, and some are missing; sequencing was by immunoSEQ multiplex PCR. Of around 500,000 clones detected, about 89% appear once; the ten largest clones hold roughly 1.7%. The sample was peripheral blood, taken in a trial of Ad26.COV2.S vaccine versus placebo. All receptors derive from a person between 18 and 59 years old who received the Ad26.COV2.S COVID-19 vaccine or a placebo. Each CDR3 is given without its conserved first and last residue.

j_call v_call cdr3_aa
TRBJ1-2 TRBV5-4 ASSLGAETNYGYT
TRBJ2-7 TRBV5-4 ASSLWGVGSEQY
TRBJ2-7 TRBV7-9 ASSGTGVYEQY
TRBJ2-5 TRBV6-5 ASRRTRGWETQY
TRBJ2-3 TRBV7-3 ASSLNQGFADTQY
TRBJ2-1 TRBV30 ACKMLADRTRKQF
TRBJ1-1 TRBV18 ASSTNRGDMNTEAF
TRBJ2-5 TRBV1 TSSQDSGGEETQY
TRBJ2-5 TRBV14 ASSQDRGTRQETQY
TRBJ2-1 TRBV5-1 ASQRGSGGVEF
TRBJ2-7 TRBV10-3 AISKAGYSYHEQY
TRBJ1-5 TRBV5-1 ASSLPGNQPQH
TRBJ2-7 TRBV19 ASSSTGAYTFEQY